This T cell receptor beta chain came from a study of tumor-infiltrating lymphocytes in primary liver carcinoma (dated by TCRdb to 2016 to 2017). Study-wide context: Between late 2015 and early 2016, 4 or 5 patients in China with histopathologically diagnosed primary liver carcinoma had surgical resection. Of the five patients (three men and two women, aged 30 to 69 years), four had hepatocellular carcinoma and one had combined HCC and intrahepatic cholangiocarcinoma. The five patients had tumors of stage T1-T3 N0M0, with maximum diameters ranging from roughly 4.2 to 11 cm. Roughly 3.65 to 7.13 million productive TCRbeta reads were obtained per sample, and no significant difference in read depth was found between tissue types. The study combined TCRbeta repertoire sequencing, expression microarrays and whole-exome sequencing across five regions of each liver tumor, with adjacent normal tissue and blood. A total of approximately 35 specimens from 5 patients underwent TCRbeta repertoire sequencing, comprising 25 tumor regions, 5 adjacent noncancerous liver tissues and 5 peripheral blood samples. Repertoires from technical replicates were highly reproducible, with mean shared-clone rates roughly 0.86 and correlation coefficients above 0.95. The investigation overall reported the following: Only the TCR beta chain was sequenced, which likely underestimates true repertoire diversity because unpaired alpha chains were not captured. Only a few patients were included in the study, and the authors note that the findings should be validated in a larger study. Repertoire overlap was found to be higher between tumor regions (mean around 36%) than between tumor-adjacent (about 17%) or tumor-blood (about 15%) pairs, consistent with antigen-driven expansion. Bulk unsorted samples precluded comparing CD4+ and CD8+ T cell repertoires. A significantly larger repertoire fraction was made up by the top 250 clones in tumors than in blood (p = 0.039).

RNA from unsorted whole blood was extracted with TRIzol reagent, and germline DNA was obtained with the DNeasy Blood & Tissue kit. At the time of sampling, the patients had chronic HBV infection and had not received any treatment. Before surgery, around 4 milliliters of peripheral blood were drawn into K2EDTA tubes. The CDR3 goes from the cysteine to the phenylalanine over 12 residues. Of all the DNA, just the CDR3 is kept, 36 bases in frame from base 1. Cut back by 4 bases and 6 bases, the V and J ends lie 11 bases apart. For CDR1 and CDR2, the germline V gene lists SGHRS and YFSETQ. Starting from approximately 460 ng total RNA, TCRbeta-specific cDNA was produced by reverse transcription with a constant-region primer and ProtoScript II reverse transcriptase. The TCRbeta libraries were prepared through three rounds of nested multiplex PCR following a slightly modified ARM-PCR procedure. The first two PCR rounds used multiplex TRBV1-TRBV30 forward primers with a Cbeta reverse primer, each for 10 to 11 cycles. Sample barcodes and Illumina adapters were added in a final 25-cycle PCR using Deep VentR polymerase. Before sequencing, amplicons between 200 and 500 bp were purified from gel using a QIAquick gel extraction kit. An Illumina HiSeq 2500 was used to sequence the TCRbeta amplicons, generating 250-bp paired-end reads. From the authors' description of their analysis: Reads were quality-trimmed with Trimmomatic v0.33, and paired reads were merged with FLASH v1.2.11 to recover full CDR3 sequences. V, D and J germline segments were assigned to the rearranged TCRbeta sequences using MiGEC v1.2.1b. Clonotype statistics, along with Shannon-Wiener diversity indices, were calculated using VDJtools v1.0.0. Except for diversity analysis, only the 250 most abundant clonotypes of each sample were used in subsequent analyses to reduce sampling bias. The public sequencing data were trimmed at Q25 with fastp and processed into clonotypes with MiXCR by TCRdb, which kept only in-frame beta chains. Every CDR3 protein is listed once, alongside the most common genes and DNA of its rows. What appears here as the V and J calls and clone size reflects TCRdb's work, not the paper's. Counted in this sample were hundreds of thousands of distinct CDR3 sequences; 50% to 60% of them appeared once. The top ten clonotypes cover over 15% of the sample.

This clonotype was observed a handful of times. This clone's antigen is unknown. Base-call qualities are not available, and no considerably larger clone is one nucleotide away. The chain joins TRBV5-1 to TRBJ2-7; a tentative D match to TRBD2 spans 6 bases. Sequenced sample: peripheral blood. The sequence was obtained from a woman aged 25 to 39 with primary liver carcinoma and hepatitis B virus infection. CDR3 protein: CASSAGLREQYF. In nucleotides, the sequence is TGCGCCAGCAGCGCGGGACTCCGCGAGCAGTACTTC.